A selection of T cell receptor beta chains follows, all from one sample in a study of blood T cells in healthy people across ages. Via MiXCR, TCRdb re-called the 5' RACE reads, giving one row per CDR3 protein. Here the sample spans hundreds of thousands of distinct CDR3 sequences, about 53% being singletons. Specimen: blood. Receptor source: a man older than 75 in good health. Both conserved end residues are part of each CDR3. A D gene is named only where the DNA matches it firmly. Rows may omit the clone size; those that give it use once, few, many or a size class.

length: 16
D: NA
V: TRBV25-1
size: NA
J: TRBJ1-6
CDR3: CASSDVRENYNSPLHF
DNA: TGTGCCAGCAGTGACGTTAGGGAAAACTATAATTCACCCCTCCACTTT

length: 15
D: TRBD1
V: TRBV27
size: NA
J: TRBJ1-2
CDR3: CASSPGQGSNYGYTF
DNA: TGTGCCAGCAGTCCTGGACAGGGGTCGAACTATGGCTACACCTTC

length: 14
D: NA
V: TRBV5-4
size: NA
J: TRBJ2-6
CDR3: CASSLDGAANVLTF
DNA: TGTGCCAGCAGCTTGGATGGGGCAGCCAACGTCCTGACTTTC

length: 13
D: TRBD1
V: TRBV5-1
size: NA
J: TRBJ1-2
CDR3: CASSSPGQGTDTF
DNA: TGCGCCAGCAGCTCACCTGGACAGGGGACCGACACCTTC

length: 16
D: TRBD1
V: TRBV24-1
size: NA
J: TRBJ2-3
CDR3: CATSDLGQGGADTQYF
DNA: TGTGCCACCAGTGATTTGGGACAGGGGGGAGCAGATACGCAGTATTTT

length: 13
D: NA
V: TRBV4-1
size: few
J: TRBJ1-2
CDR3: CASSQGSHYGYTF
DNA: TGCGCCAGCAGCCAAGGATCCCACTATGGCTACACCTTC

length: 14
D: NA
V: TRBV29-1
size: NA
J: TRBJ1-1
CDR3: CSVVGPRGPQGTFF
DNA: TGCAGCGTTGTCGGCCCTCGGGGCCCCCAGGGGACTTTCTTT

length: 20
D: NA
V: TRBV29-1
size: NA
J: TRBJ2-1
CDR3: CSVEGDRVGLVASSYNEQFF
DNA: TGCAGCGTAGAAGGGGACAGGGTGGGACTAGTCGCGAGCTCCTACAATGAGCAGTTCTTC

length: 19
D: TRBD2
V: TRBV5-1
size: NA
J: TRBJ2-3
CDR3: CASWLDTGTSGRTHRDAYF
DNA: TGCGCCAGCTGGCTGGACACCGGGACTAGCGGGCGAACACACAGAGACGCGTATTTT

length: 14
D: NA
V: TRBV5-1
size: NA
J: TRBJ1-2
CDR3: CASSLAPGDYGYTF
DNA: TGCGCCAGCAGCTTGGCCCCCGGAGACTATGGCTACACCTTC

length: 15
D: NA
V: TRBV12-5
size: few
J: TRBJ2-7
CDR3: CASGLVAGDSYEQYF
DNA: TGTGCTAGTGGTTTGGTGGCAGGCGATAGCTACGAGCAGTACTTC

length: 13
D: TRBD2
V: TRBV5-1
size: NA
J: TRBJ2-7
CDR3: CASSRSGDHEQYF
DNA: TGCGCCAGCAGCCGTAGCGGGGACCACGAGCAGTACTTC

length: 14
D: NA
V: TRBV7-9
size: NA
J: TRBJ1-1
CDR3: CASSSWQVNTEAFF
DNA: TGTGCCAGCAGCTCGTGGCAGGTGAACACTGAAGCTTTCTTT

length: 13
D: NA
V: TRBV6-5
size: NA
J: TRBJ2-7
CDR3: CASRPLTGYEQYF
DNA: TGTGCCAGCAGACCTCTTACAGGGTACGAGCAGTACTTC

length: 16
D: TRBD1
V: TRBV5-1
size: once
J: TRBJ2-2
CDR3: CASSLLGTDNTGELFF
DNA: TGCGCCAGCAGCTTGTTGGGGACAGATAACACCGGGGAGCTGTTTTTT

length: 13
D: NA
V: TRBV29-1
size: NA
J: TRBJ2-3
CDR3: CSVERAGTRDAYF
DNA: TGCAGCGTTGAACGGGCGGGAACCAGAGACGCGTATTTT

length: 14
D: TRBD1
V: TRBV2
size: NA
J: TRBJ2-5
CDR3: CASSLDRGTRPQYF
DNA: TGTGCCAGCAGCCTGGACAGGGGGACGCGTCCCCAGTACTTC

length: 15
D: NA
V: TRBV11-2
size: NA
J: TRBJ2-6
CDR3: CASSRLGTGANVLTF
DNA: TGTGCCAGCAGCCGCCTTGGGACTGGGGCCAACGTCCTGACTTTC

length: 17
D: NA
V: TRBV6-2/TRBV6-3
size: NA
J: TRBJ2-3
CDR3: CASSTPSGMGSEFGAYF
DNA: TGTGCCAGCAGTACACCCTCGGGGATGGGCTCGGAATTCGGCGCGTATTTT

length: 15
D: NA
V: TRBV10-3
size: few
J: TRBJ2-1
CDR3: CAISVIGASRNEQFF
DNA: TGTGCCATCAGTGTCATAGGGGCTAGTAGGAATGAGCAGTTCTTC

length: 14
D: TRBD1
V: TRBV4-2
size: NA
J: TRBJ2-7
CDR3: CTSSQGDRGNEQYF
DNA: TGTACCAGCAGCCAAGGGGACAGGGGGAACGAGCAGTACTTC

length: 12
D: TRBD1
V: TRBV29-1
size: NA
J: TRBJ1-1
CDR3: CSGGQGRTEAFF
DNA: TGCAGCGGGGGACAGGGACGGACTGAAGCTTTCTTT

length: 14
D: NA
V: TRBV20-1
size: NA
J: TRBJ2-3
CDR3: CSALGSLTGDTQYF
DNA: TGCAGTGCTCTGGGGTCTCTAACGGGAGATACGCAGTATTTT

length: 12
D: NA
V: TRBV6-5
size: NA
J: TRBJ1-2
CDR3: CASWEGNYGYTF
DNA: TGTGCCAGTTGGGAGGGGAACTATGGCTACACCTTC

length: 15
D: NA
V: TRBV20-1
size: NA
J: TRBJ2-2
CDR3: CSAPSGGTNTGELFF
DNA: TGCAGTGCCCCGTCTGGGGGAACGAACACCGGGGAGCTGTTTTTT

length: 10
D: NA
V: TRBV29-1
size: many
J: TRBJ2-1
CDR3: CSGRVNEQFF
DNA: TGCAGCGGTAGAGTCAATGAGCAGTTCTTC

length: 16
D: TRBD2
V: TRBV12-3/TRBV12-4
size: NA
J: TRBJ2-1
CDR3: CASSATSGGKYNEQFF
DNA: TGTGCCAGCAGTGCGACTAGCGGGGGGAAGTACAATGAGCAGTTCTTC

length: 14
D: NA
V: TRBV9
size: few
J: TRBJ2-1
CDR3: CASSVATGGNEQFF
DNA: TGTGCCAGCAGCGTAGCTACTGGTGGGAATGAGCAGTTCTTC

length: 13
D: NA
V: TRBV29-1
size: NA
J: TRBJ2-2
CDR3: CSVAWAGTGELFF
DNA: TGCAGCGTCGCTTGGGCCGGGACCGGGGAGCTGTTTTTT

length: 16
D: TRBD1
V: TRBV10-3
size: few
J: TRBJ2-6
CDR3: CAIRRDRDSGANVLTF
DNA: TGTGCCATCAGACGGGACAGAGACTCTGGGGCCAACGTCCTGACTTTC

length: 15
D: TRBD2
V: TRBV7-6
size: NA
J: TRBJ2-7
CDR3: CASSPRTSGENEQYF
DNA: TGTGCCAGCAGCCCTCGGACTAGCGGAGAGAACGAGCAGTACTTC

length: 13
D: NA
V: TRBV11-2
size: NA
J: TRBJ1-1
CDR3: CASSSMGPTEAFF
DNA: TGTGCCAGCAGCTCGATGGGACCTACGGAGGCTTTCTTT

length: 17
D: TRBD1
V: TRBV2
size: NA
J: TRBJ2-3
CDR3: CASSGGTGVLSTDTQYF
DNA: TGTGCCAGCAGTGGCGGGACAGGGGTCCTTAGCACAGATACGCAGTATTTT

length: 16
D: NA
V: TRBV20-1
size: NA
J: TRBJ2-3
CDR3: CSAGDLMGDPSDTQYF
DNA: TGCAGTGCTGGAGATTTAATGGGGGACCCTAGTGATACGCAGTATTTT

length: 11
D: NA
V: TRBV6-6
size: NA
J: TRBJ1-5
CDR3: CASSANQPQHF
DNA: TGTGCCAGCAGTGCTAATCAGCCCCAGCATTTT

length: 12
D: NA
V: TRBV20-1
size: few
J: TRBJ1-4
CDR3: CSARAGAGKLFF
DNA: TGCAGTGCTAGAGCCGGGGCGGGAAAACTGTTTTTT

length: 13
D: NA
V: TRBV5-1
size: NA
J: TRBJ2-5
CDR3: CASSLEAPGAQYF
DNA: TGCGCCAGCAGCTTGGAGGCTCCCGGGGCCCAGTACTTC

length: 14
D: TRBD2
V: TRBV3-1
size: NA
J: TRBJ2-3
CDR3: CASSRSGGTDTQYF
DNA: TGTGCCAGCAGCCGCAGCGGGGGCACAGATACGCAGTATTTT

length: 14
D: TRBD1
V: TRBV7-2
size: NA
J: TRBJ1-2
CDR3: CASSLPGQLYGYTF
DNA: TGTGCCAGCAGCTTACCGGGACAGCTCTATGGCTACACCTTC

length: 13
D: TRBD2
V: TRBV5-6
size: once
J: TRBJ2-1
CDR3: CASSRMTSGRLFF
DNA: TGTGCCAGCAGCCGCATGACTAGCGGGAGGCTGTTCTTC

length: 16
D: NA
V: TRBV5-5
size: NA
J: TRBJ2-7
CDR3: CASSLASVPRGNEQYF
DNA: TGTGCCAGCAGCTTGGCAAGCGTGCCGAGAGGGAACGAGCAGTACTTC

length: 14
D: NA
V: TRBV6-5
size: NA
J: TRBJ1-6
CDR3: CASARGKNNSPLHF
DNA: TGTGCCAGCGCAAGGGGAAAGAATAATTCACCCCTCCACTTT

length: 16
D: NA
V: TRBV6-1
size: NA
J: TRBJ2-6
CDR3: CASSDPGALGANVLTF
DNA: TGTGCCAGCAGTGACCCTGGTGCACTTGGGGCCAACGTCCTGACTTTC

length: 13
D: TRBD1
V: TRBV10-3
size: NA
J: TRBJ2-1
CDR3: CATTGTGVNEQFF
DNA: TGTGCCACGACCGGGACAGGGGTCAATGAGCAGTTCTTC

length: 12
D: TRBD2
V: TRBV24-1
size: NA
J: TRBJ2-1
CDR3: CATSDPGTTQFF
DNA: TGTGCCACCAGTGATCCCGGGACTACGCAGTTCTTC

length: 16
D: NA
V: TRBV27
size: NA
J: TRBJ2-2
CDR3: CASSLSINAYTGELFF
DNA: TGTGCCAGCAGTTTATCGATAAACGCTTACACCGGGGAGCTGTTTTTT

length: 12
D: NA
V: TRBV12-3/TRBV12-4
size: NA
J: TRBJ1-2
CDR3: CASSRTAYGYTF
DNA: TGTGCCAGCAGTAGGACTGCTTATGGCTACACCTTC

length: 18
D: NA
V: TRBV5-6
size: NA
J: TRBJ2-4
CDR3: CASSLVSKVADLGNIQYF
DNA: TGTGCCAGCAGCTTGGTCTCTAAGGTGGCGGACTTGGGAAACATTCAGTACTTC

length: 14
D: TRBD2
V: TRBV20-1
size: NA
J: TRBJ2-1
CDR3: CSARDSGGSNEQFF
DNA: TGCAGTGCTAGGGACTCGGGAGGGAGCAATGAGCAGTTCTTC